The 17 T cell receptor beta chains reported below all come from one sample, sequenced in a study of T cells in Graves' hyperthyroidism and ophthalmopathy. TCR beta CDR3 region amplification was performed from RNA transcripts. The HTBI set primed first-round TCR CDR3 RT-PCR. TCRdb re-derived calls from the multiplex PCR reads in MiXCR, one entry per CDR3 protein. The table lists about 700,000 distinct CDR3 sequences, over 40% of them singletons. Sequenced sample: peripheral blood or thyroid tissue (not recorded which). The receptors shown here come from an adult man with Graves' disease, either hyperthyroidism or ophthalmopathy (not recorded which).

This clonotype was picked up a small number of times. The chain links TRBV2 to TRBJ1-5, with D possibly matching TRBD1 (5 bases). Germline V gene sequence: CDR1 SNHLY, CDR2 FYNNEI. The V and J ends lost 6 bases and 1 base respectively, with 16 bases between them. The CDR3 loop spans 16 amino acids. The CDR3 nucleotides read TGTGCCAGCAGCCCCGAGCGGGGCCGAAGCAATCAGCCCCAGCATTTT. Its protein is CASSPERGRSNQPQHF. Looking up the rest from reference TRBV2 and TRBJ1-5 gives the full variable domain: EPEVTQTPSHQVTQMGQEVILRCVPISNHLYFYWYRQILGQKVEFLVSFYNNEISEKSEIFDDQFSVERPDGSNFTLKIRSTKLEDSAMYFCASSPERGRSNQPQHFGDGTRLSIL.

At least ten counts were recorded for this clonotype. CDR3 amino acids: CAITRTKGYNSPLHF. The CDR3 nucleotides are TGTGCCATCACTCGGACCAAGGGATATAATTCACCCCTCCACTTT. The J gene is TRBJ1-6, the V gene TRBV10-3, with D uncertain. The CDR3 contains 15 residues. Trimming took off 7 bases at V and 4 bases at J, with 14 bases between the two ends. Per the germline V gene, CDR1 is ENHRY and CDR2 is SYGVKD.

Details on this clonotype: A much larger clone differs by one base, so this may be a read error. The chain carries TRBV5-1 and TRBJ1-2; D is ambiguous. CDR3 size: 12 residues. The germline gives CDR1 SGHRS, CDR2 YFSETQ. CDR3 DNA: TGCGCCAGCAGCGGGGAGTCCTATAGCTACACCTTC. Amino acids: CASSGESYSYTF.

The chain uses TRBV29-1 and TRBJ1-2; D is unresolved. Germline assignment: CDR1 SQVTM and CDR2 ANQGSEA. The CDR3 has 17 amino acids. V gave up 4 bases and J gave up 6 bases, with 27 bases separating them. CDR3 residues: CSVVRKGELSGANGYTF. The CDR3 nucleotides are TGCAGCGTTGTTCGGAAGGGAGAATTGTCTGGTGCAAATGGCTACACCTTC.

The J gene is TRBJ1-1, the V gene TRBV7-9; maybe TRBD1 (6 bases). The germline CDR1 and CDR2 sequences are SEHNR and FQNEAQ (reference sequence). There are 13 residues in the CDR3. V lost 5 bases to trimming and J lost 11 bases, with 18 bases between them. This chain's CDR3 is CASSRNQQGMAFF. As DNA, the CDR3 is TGTGCCAGCAGCCGGAATCAACAGGGTATGGCTTTCTTT.

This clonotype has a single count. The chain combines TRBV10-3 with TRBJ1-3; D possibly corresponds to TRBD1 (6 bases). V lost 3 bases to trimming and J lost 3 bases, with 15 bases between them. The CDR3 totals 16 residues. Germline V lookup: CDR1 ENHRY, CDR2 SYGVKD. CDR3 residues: CAISENRESGGNTIYF. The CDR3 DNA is TGTGCCATCAGTGAAAACAGGGAGTCTGGTGGAAACACCATATATTTT.

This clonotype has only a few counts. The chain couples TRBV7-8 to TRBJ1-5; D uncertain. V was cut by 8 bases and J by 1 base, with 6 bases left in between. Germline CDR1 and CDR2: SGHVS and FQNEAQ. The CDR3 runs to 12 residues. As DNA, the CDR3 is TGTGCCAGCGCCAAAAGCAATCAGCCCCAGCATTTT. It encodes CASAKSNQPQHF.

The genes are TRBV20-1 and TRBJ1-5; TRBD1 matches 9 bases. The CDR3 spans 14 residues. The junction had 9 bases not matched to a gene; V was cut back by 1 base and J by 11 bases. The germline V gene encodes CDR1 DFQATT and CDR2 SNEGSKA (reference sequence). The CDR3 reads CSARGDRGDETQHF. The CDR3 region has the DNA TGCAGTGCTAGAGGAGACAGGGGGGACGAGACCCAGCATTTT.

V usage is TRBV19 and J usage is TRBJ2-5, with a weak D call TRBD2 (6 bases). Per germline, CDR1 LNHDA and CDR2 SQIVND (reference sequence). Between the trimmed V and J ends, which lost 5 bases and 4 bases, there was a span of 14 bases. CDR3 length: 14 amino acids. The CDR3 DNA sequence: TGTGCCAGTAGTGCCGGGAGCGTAAGAGAGACCCAGTACTTC. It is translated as CASSAGSVRETQYF. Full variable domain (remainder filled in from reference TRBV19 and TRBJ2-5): DGGITQSPKYLFRKEGQNVTLSCEQNLNHDAMYWYRQDPGQGLRLIYYSQIVNDFQKGDIAEGYSVSREKKESFPLTVTSAQKNPTAFYLCASSAGSVRETQYFGPGTRLLVL.

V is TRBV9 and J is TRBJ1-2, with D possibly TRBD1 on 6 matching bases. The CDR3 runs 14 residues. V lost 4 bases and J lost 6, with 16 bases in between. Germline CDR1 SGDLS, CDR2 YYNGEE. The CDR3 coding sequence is TGTGCCAGCAGCAAAGGGGGGGGAGTAGATGGCTACACCTTC. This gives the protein CASSKGGGVDGYTF.

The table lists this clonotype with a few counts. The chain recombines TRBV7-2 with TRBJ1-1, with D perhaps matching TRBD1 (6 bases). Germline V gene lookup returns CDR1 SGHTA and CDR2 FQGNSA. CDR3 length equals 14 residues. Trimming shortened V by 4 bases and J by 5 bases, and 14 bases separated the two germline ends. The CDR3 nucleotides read TGTGCCAGCAGCTGGGGGGGGGCGGGGACTGAAGCTTTCTTT. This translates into CASSWGGAGTEAFF.

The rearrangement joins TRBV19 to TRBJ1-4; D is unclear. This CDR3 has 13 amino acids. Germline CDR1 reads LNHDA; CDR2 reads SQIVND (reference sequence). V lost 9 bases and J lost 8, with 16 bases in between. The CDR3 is CASSDLFGEKLFF. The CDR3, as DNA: TGTGCCAGCTCGGACTTGTTCGGCGAAAAACTGTTTTTT.

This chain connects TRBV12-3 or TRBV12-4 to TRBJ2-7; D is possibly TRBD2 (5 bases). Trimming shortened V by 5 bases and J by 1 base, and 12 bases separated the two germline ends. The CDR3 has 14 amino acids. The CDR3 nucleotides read TGTGCCAGCAGTGGCCCCCGGGGTTCCTACGAGCAGTACTTC. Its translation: CASSGPRGSYEQYF.

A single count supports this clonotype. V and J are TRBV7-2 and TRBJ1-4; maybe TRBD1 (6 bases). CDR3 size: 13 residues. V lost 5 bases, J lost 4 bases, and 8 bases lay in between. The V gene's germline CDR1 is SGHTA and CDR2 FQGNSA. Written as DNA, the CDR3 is TGTGCCAGCAGCGCAGGGGTTAATGAAAAACTGTTTTTT. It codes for CASSAGVNEKLFF.

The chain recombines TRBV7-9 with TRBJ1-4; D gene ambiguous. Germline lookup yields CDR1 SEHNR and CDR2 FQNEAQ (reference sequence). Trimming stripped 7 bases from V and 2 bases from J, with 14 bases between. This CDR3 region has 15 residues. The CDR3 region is CASIPDTGTNEKLFF. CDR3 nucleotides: TGTGCCAGCATACCCGACACCGGGACTAATGAAAAACTGTTTTTT.

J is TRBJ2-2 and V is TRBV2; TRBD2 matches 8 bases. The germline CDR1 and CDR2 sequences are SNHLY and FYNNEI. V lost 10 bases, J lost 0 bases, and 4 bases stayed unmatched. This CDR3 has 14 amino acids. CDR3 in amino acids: CATHGGANTGELFF. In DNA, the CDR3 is TGTGCCACCCACGGGGGGGCGAACACCGGGGAGCTGTTTTTT.

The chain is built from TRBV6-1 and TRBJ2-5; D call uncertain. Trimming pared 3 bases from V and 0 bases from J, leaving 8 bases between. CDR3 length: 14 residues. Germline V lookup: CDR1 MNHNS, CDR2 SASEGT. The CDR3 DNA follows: TGTGCCAGCAGTGATGACCTGTACCAAGAGACCCAGTACTTC. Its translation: CASSDDLYQETQYF.